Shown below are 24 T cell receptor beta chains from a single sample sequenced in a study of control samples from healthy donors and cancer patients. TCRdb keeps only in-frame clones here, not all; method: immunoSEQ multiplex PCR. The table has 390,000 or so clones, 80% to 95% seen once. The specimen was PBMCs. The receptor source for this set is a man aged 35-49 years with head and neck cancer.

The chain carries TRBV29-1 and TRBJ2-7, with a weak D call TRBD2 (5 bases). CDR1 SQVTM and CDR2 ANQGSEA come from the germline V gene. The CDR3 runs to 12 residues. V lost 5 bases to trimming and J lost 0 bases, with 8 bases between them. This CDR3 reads CSVTGNSYEQYF. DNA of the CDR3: TGCAGCGTTACCGGGAACTCCTACGAGCAGTACTTC.

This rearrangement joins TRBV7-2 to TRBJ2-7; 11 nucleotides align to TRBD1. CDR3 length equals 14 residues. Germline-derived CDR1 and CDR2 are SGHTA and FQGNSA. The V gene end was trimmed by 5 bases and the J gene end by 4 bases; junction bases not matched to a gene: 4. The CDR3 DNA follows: TGTGCCAGCAGCCTGGACAGGGGGCAATACGAGCAGTACTTC. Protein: CASSLDRGQYEQYF.

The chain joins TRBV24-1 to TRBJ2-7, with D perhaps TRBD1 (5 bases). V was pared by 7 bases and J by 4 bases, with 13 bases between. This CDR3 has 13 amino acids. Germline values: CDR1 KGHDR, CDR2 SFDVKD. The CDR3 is CATSGRGSYEQYF. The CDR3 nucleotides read TGTGCCACCAGCGGAAGGGGCTCGTACGAGCAGTACTTC.

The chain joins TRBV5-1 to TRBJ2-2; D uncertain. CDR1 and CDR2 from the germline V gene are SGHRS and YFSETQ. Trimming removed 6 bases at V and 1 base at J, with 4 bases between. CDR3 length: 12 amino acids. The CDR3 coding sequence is TGCGCCAGCACACAGAACACCGGGGAGCTGTTTTTT. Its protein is CASTQNTGELFF.

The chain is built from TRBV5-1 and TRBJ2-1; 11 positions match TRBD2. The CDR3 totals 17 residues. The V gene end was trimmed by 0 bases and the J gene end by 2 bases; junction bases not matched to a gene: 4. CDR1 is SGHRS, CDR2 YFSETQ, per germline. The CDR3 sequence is CASSLVLAGGTYNEQFF. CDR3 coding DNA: TGCGCCAGCAGCTTGGTGCTAGCGGGGGGTACCTACAATGAGCAGTTCTTC.

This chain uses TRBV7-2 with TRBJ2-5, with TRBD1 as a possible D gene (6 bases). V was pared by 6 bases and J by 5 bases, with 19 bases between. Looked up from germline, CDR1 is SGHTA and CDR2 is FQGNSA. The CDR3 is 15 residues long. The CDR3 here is CASRTGTLSEETQYF. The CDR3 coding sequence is TGTGCCAGCAGAACCGGGACACTCAGTGAGGAGACCCAGTACTTC.

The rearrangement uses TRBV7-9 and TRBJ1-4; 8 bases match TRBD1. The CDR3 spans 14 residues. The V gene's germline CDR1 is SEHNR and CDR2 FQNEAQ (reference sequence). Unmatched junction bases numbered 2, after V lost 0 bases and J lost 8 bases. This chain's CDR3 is CASSLATGVEKLFF. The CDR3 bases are TGTGCCAGCAGCTTAGCGACAGGGGTCGAAAAACTGTTTTTT.

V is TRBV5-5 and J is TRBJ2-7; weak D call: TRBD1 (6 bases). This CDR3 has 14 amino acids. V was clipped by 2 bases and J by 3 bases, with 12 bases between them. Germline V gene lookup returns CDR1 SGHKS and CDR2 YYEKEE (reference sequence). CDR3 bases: TGTGCCAGCAGCTTAGCCGGGACACTCTACGAGCAGTACTTC. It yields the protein CASSLAGTLYEQYF.

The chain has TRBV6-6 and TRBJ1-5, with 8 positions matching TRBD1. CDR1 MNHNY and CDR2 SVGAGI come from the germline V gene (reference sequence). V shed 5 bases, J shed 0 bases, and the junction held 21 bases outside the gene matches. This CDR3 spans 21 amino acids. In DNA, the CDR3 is TGTGCCAGCAGTCGGCCTCCCCTACAGGGGGGTCCCCCGTATAGCAATCAGCCCCAGCATTTT. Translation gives CASSRPPLQGGPPYSNQPQHF.

CDR3 residues: CASSDLAGSTDTQYF. The CDR3 DNA is TGTGCCAGCAGCGACCTAGCGGGGAGCACAGATACGCAGTATTTT. The chain recombines TRBV9 with TRBJ2-3; 9 bases are shared with TRBD2. CDR3 length: 15 residues. The J segment lost 0 bases and the V segment lost 3 bases, leaving 2 bases of the junction unmatched. CDR1 is SGDLS and CDR2 is YYNGEE in the germline V gene.

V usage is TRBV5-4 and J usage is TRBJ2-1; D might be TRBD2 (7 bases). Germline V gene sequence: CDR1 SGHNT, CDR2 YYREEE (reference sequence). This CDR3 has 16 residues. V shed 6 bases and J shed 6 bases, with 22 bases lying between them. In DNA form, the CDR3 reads TGTGCCAGCACCTCTGGAGGGGGAGGGACGGCCAATGAGCAGTTCTTC. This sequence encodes CASTSGGGGTANEQFF.

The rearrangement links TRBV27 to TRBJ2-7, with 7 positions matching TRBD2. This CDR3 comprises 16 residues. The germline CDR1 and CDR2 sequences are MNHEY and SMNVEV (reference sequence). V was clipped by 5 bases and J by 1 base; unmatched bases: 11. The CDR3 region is CASSSRGEGLSYEQYF. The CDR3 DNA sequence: TGTGCCAGCAGTAGCCGGGGGGAGGGTTTGTCCTACGAGCAGTACTTC.

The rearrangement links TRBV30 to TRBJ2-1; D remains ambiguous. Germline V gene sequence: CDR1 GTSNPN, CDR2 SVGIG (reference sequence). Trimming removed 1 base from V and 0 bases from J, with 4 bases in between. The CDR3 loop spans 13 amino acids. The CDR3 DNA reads TGTGCCTGGAGTGAGAGCTCCTACAATGAGCAGTTCTTC. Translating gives CAWSESSYNEQFF.

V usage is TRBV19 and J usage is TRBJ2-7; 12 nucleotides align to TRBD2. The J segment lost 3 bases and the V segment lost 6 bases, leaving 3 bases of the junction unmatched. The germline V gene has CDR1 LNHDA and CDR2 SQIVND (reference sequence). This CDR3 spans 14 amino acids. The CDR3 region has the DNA TGTGCCAGTAGCCCGACTAGCGGGGGCTACGAGCAGTACTTC. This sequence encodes CASSPTSGGYEQYF.

The CDR3 sequence: CASSLVTGSTDTQYF. CDR3 bases: TGTGCCAGCAGCTTAGTGACCGGTAGCACAGATACGCAGTATTTT. The rearrangement joins TRBV7-3 to TRBJ2-3; D gene ambiguous. Germline CDR1 is SGHTA and CDR2 is FQGTGA. The V end lost 2 bases, the J end lost 0 bases, and 9 bases lay between the germline ends. CDR3 size: 15 residues.

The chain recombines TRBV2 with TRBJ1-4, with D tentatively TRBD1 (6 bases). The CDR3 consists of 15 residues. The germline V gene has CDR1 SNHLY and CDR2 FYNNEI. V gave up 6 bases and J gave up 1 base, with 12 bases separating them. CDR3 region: CASRRNRVTNEKLFF. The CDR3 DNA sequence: TGTGCCAGCAGACGCAACAGGGTAACTAATGAAAAACTGTTTTTT. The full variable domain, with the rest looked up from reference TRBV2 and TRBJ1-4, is EPEVTQTPSHQVTQMGQEVILRCVPISNHLYFYWYRQILGQKVEFLVSFYNNEISEKSEIFDDQFSVERPDGSNFTLKIRSTKLEDSAMYFCASRRNRVTNEKLFFGSGTQLSVL.

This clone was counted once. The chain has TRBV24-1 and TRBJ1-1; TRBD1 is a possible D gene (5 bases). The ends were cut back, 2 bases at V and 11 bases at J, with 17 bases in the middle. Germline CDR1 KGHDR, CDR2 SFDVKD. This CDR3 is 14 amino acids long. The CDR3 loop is CATSDYGQGAGAFF. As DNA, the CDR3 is TGTGCCACCAGTGATTATGGACAAGGGGCGGGGGCTTTCTTT.

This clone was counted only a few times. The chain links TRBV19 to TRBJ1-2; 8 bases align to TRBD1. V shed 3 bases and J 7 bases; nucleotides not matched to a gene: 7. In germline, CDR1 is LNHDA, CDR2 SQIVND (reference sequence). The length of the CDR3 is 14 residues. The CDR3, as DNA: TGTGCCAGTAGTATTGGCCAGGGGGCTGGTGGCTACACCTTC. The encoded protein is CASSIGQGAGGYTF.

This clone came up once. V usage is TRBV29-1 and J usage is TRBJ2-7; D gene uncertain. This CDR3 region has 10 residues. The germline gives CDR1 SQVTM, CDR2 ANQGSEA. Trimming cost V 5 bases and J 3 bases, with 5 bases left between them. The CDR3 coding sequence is TGCAGCGTTATAAACTACGAGCAGTACTTC. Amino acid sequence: CSVINYEQYF.

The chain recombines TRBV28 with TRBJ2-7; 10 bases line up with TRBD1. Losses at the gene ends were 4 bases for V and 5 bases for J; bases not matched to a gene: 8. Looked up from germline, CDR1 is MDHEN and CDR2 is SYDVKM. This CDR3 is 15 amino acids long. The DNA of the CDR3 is TGTGCCAGCAGTTCCCCGGGACAGGGGCTAGACGAGCAGTACTTC. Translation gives CASSSPGQGLDEQYF.

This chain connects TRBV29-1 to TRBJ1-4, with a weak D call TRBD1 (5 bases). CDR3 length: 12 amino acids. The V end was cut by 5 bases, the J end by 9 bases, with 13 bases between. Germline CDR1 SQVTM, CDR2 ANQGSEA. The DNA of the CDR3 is TGCAGCGTTATGGCTGGGGCGCAAAAACTGTTTTTT. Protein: CSVMAGAQKLFF.

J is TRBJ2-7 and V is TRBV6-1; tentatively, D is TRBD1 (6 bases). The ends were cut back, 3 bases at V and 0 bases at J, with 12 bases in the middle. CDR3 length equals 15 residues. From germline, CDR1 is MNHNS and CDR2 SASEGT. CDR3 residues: CASSDDRLLSYEQYF. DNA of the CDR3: TGTGCCAGCAGTGATGACAGGCTCCTCTCCTACGAGCAGTACTTC.

The CDR3 here is CASSLTGGDTQYF. CDR3 DNA sequence: TGTGCCAGCAGCTTAACAGGGGGAGATACGCAGTATTTT. The V call is TRBV7-3, the J call TRBJ2-3; possible D gene TRBD1, 6 bases. Per the germline V gene, CDR1 is SGHTA and CDR2 is FQGTGA. Trimming pared 0 bases from V and 5 bases from J, leaving 6 bases between. This CDR3 is 13 amino acids long.

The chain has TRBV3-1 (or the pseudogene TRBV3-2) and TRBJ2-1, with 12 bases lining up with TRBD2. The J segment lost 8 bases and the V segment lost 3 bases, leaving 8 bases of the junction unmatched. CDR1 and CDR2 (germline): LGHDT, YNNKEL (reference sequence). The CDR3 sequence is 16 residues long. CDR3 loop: CASSHPRTSGVDEQFF. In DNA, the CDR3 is TGTGCCAGCAGCCACCCTAGGACTAGCGGGGTCGATGAGCAGTTCTTC.